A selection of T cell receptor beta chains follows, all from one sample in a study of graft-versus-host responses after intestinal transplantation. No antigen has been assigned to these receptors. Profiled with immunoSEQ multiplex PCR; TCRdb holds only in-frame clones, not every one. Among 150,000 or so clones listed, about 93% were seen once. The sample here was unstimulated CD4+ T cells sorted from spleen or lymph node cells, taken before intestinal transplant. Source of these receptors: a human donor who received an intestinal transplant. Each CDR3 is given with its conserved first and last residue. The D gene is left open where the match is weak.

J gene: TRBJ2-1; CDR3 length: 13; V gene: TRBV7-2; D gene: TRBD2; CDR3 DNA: TGTGCCAGCAGCTCAACCGGACTAGCGGCGCAGTTCTTC; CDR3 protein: CASSSTGLAAQFF
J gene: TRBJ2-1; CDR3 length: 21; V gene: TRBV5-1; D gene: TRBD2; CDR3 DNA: TGCGCCAGCAGCCCGACTAGCGGGAGGATTGGGGCTGCGAGCTCCTACAATGAGCAGTTCTTC; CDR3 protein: CASSPTSGRIGAASSYNEQFF
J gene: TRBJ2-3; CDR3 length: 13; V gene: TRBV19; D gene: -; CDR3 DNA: TGTGCCAGTAGTCCCGGCCGGGTGGATACGCGGTATTTT; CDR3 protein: CASSPGRVDTRYF
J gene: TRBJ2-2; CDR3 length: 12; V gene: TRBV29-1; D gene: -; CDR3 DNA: TGCAGCTTACAGGGTAACACCGGGGAGCTGTTTTTT; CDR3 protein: CSLQGNTGELFF
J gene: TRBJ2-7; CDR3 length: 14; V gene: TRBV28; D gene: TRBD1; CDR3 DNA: TGTGCCAGCACGAACCGGGACAGGTTTCACGAGCAGTACTTC; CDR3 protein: CASTNRDRFHEQYF
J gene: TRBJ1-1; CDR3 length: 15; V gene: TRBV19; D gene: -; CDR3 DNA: TGTGCCAGTAGTATCGGAGGCAACTTGAACACTGAAGCTTTCTTT; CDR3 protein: CASSIGGNLNTEAFF
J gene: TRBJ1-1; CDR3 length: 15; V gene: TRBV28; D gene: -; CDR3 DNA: TGTGCCAGCCGTGCCCCCGGACTGCCGTACGTTGAAGCTTTCTTT; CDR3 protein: CASRAPGLPYVEAFF
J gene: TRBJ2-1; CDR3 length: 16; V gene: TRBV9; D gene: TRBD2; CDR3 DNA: TGTGCCAGCAGCGTAGAGCCTAGCGGGGGATATAATGAGCAGTTCTTC; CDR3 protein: CASSVEPSGGYNEQFF
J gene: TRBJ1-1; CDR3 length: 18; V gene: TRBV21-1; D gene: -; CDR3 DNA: TGTGCCAGCAGCAAAGGACGAGCAGGACCCCCCGAGTACACTGAAGCTTTCTTT; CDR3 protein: CASSKGRAGPPEYTEAFF
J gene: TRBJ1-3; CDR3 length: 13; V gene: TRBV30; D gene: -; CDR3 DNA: TGTGCCTGGACTATGGCACCCGGAAACACCATATATTTT; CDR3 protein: CAWTMAPGNTIYF
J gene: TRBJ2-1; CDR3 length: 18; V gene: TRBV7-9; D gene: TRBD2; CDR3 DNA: TGTGCCAGCAGCTACCATAGGGGGAGCGGGAGGACCTACAATGAGCAGTTCTTC; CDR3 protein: CASSYHRGSGRTYNEQFF
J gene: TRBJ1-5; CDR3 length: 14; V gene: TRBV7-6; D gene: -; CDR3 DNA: TGTGCCAGCAGCTTAGAGTGGGGAGGTCAGCCCCAGCATTTT; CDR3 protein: CASSLEWGGQPQHF
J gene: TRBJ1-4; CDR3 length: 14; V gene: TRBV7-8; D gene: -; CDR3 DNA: TGTGCCAGCAGCGTCACCGGGACCAAGAAAGAACTGTTTTTT; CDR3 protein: CASSVTGTKKELFF
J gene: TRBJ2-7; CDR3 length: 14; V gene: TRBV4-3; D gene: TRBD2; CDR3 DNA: TGCGCCAGCAGCCTTAGCGGGAGTGCCTACGAGCAGTACTTC; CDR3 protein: CASSLSGSAYEQYF